The next 25 T cell receptor beta chains were all read from a single sample in a study of shared clonotypes between healthy human individuals. The table came from immunoSEQ multiplex PCR; TCRdb's copy has only in-frame clones and leaves some out. The sample includes approximately 2.5 million clones, 90% to 95% of them seen just once. The sample comprised naive CD4+ T cells sorted from blood. Subset reported: CD45RA+ positively selected. These TCRs come from a man aged 18 to 29 in good health.

The CDR3 protein is CASSSEEFETQYF. The DNA for the CDR3 is TGTGCCAGCAGCTCGGAGGAATTTGAGACCCAGTACTTC. The chain carries TRBV11-2 and TRBJ2-5, with D perhaps matching TRBD2 (5 bases). There are 13 residues in the CDR3. Between the trimmed V and J ends, which lost 4 bases and 5 bases, there was a span of 11 bases. Germline V gene data show CDR1 as SGHAT and CDR2 as FQNNGV. The entire variable domain, with the rest obtained from reference TRBV11-2 and TRBJ2-5, is as follows: EAGVAQSPRYKIIEKRQSVAFWCNPISGHATLYWYQQILGQGPKLLIQFQNNGVVDDSQLPKDRFSAERLKGVDSTLKIQPAKLEDSAVYLCASSSEEFETQYFGPGTRLLVL.

The chain couples TRBV7-9 to TRBJ2-5; D is possibly TRBD2 (6 bases). The CDR3 has 15 residues. Between the trimmed V and J ends, which lost 4 bases and 4 bases, there was a span of 16 bases. Germline CDR1 SEHNR, CDR2 FQNEAQ (reference sequence). CDR3 bases: TGTGCCAGCAGCTCCCCATTGAATAGCGGAGAGACCCAGTACTTC. Translated, it gives CASSSPLNSGETQYF.

V and J are TRBV28 and TRBJ2-5, with D hard to call. The end of the DNA is better explained by TRBJ2-7, so the J call may be wrong. The CDR3 loop spans 10 amino acids. From germline, CDR1 is MDHEN and CDR2 SYDVKM. The CDR3 coding sequence is TGTGCCAGCAGTTTTAACGAGCAGTACTTC. Its translation: CASSFNEQYF.

The chain carries TRBV19 and TRBJ1-5; D unresolved. The CDR3 spans 14 residues. The germline V gene encodes CDR1 LNHDA and CDR2 SQIVND (reference sequence). The ends were cut back, 7 bases at V and 3 bases at J, with 13 bases in the middle. CDR3 sequence reads: CASKLSTLNQPQHF. DNA for the CDR3: TGTGCCAGTAAATTATCCACCCTCAATCAGCCCCAGCATTTT.

The V gene is TRBV5-5, the J gene TRBJ2-5, with a possible D match to TRBD2 (6 bases). This CDR3 is built from 13 residues. Germline values: CDR1 SGHKS, CDR2 YYEKEE (reference sequence). V was shortened by 4 bases and J by 4 bases, with 11 bases between the two germline ends. This CDR3 reads CASSAGGVETQYF. The CDR3 DNA reads as TGTGCCAGCAGCGCTGGCGGGGTAGAGACCCAGTACTTC. The full variable domain, its missing parts supplied by reference TRBV5-5 and TRBJ2-5, is DAGVTQSPTHLIKTRGQQVTLRCSPISGHKSVSWYQQVLGQGPQFIFQYYEKEERGRGNFPDRFSARQFPNYSSELNVNALLLGDSALYLCASSAGGVETQYFGPGTRLLVL.

This clone appeared a single time. The chain recombines TRBV27 with TRBJ1-1, with no clear D. The CDR3 is made up of 14 amino acids. Germline CDR1 and CDR2: MNHEY and SMNVEV (reference sequence). V was pared by 3 bases and J by 5 bases, with 13 bases between. The chain's CDR3 is CASSFGQSSTEAFF. CDR3 in DNA: TGTGCCAGCAGTTTTGGCCAGTCCAGTACTGAAGCTTTCTTT.

Worth noting for this clone: The same CDR3 is also encoded by other DNA sequences in this sample. The V and J genes are TRBV21-1 and TRBJ2-7; the DNA was not compared with TRBD2, the D call given in the table. TRBV21-1 is a pseudogene locus. The CDR3 spans 15 residues. The CDR3 DNA follows: TGTGCCAGCAGCAAAGGCCTAGCCGGCTCCTACGAGCAGTACTTC. Encoded protein: CASSKGLAGSYEQYF.

This clone was seen more than once but under ten times. The chain uses TRBV7-3 and TRBJ2-1; 9 positions agree with TRBD2. The V gene end was trimmed by 5 bases and the J gene end by 5 bases; junction bases not matched to a gene: 4. CDR3 length: 14 amino acids. Germline V gives CDR1 SGHTA, CDR2 FQGTGA. The CDR3 protein is CASSQRGDHNEQFF. CDR3 sequence (DNA): TGTGCCAGCAGCCAGCGGGGGGACCACAATGAGCAGTTCTTC.

The CDR3 nucleotides are TGTGCCAGCAGTGAAAGGGCAGGGGCACGCTCCTACGAGCAGTACTTC. It translates to CASSERAGARSYEQYF. The chain recombines TRBV6-1 with TRBJ2-7, with D tentatively TRBD1 (6 bases). The germline CDR1 and CDR2 sequences are MNHNS and SASEGT. CDR3 length equals 16 residues. Deletions cut 2 bases from V and 0 bases from J, with 14 bases between.

The CDR3 nucleotides are TGTGCCATCAGTGAGGAAAGGGCAGCTAATGAAAAACTGTTTTTT. As protein: CAISEERAANEKLFF. The J gene is TRBJ1-4, the V gene TRBV10-3; D unclear. The CDR3 has 15 amino acids. Germline V CDR1 and CDR2: ENHRY, SYGVKD. V shed 2 bases and J shed 3 bases, with 10 bases lying between them.

V and J are TRBV10-2 and TRBJ1-5; 9 nucleotides agree with TRBD1. V shed 8 bases and J 6 bases; nucleotides not matched to a gene: 8. The CDR3 extends over 14 amino acids. Per germline, CDR1 WSHSY and CDR2 SAAADI. CDR3 protein: CASQGQGGSQPQHF. The CDR3 DNA sequence: TGCGCCAGCCAGGGACAGGGAGGGAGTCAGCCCCAGCATTTT.

This clone was detected a few times. Distinct nucleotide sequences in the sample also encode this CDR3. The chain links TRBV6-4 to TRBJ1-1; weak D call: TRBD1 (6 bases). Germline V lookup: CDR1 MRHNA, CDR2 SNTAGT. The ends were cut back, 7 bases at V and 5 bases at J, with 14 bases in the middle. The CDR3 sequence is 13 residues long. CDR3 loop: CASTLRGGTEAFF. CDR3 bases: TGTGCCAGCACCCTCAGGGGAGGTACTGAAGCTTTCTTT.

The chain recombines TRBV27 with TRBJ1-2; a possible D gene is TRBD1 (6 bases). Trimming removed 5 bases from V and 8 bases from J, with 12 bases in between. The CDR3 loop spans 12 amino acids. Germline CDR1 and CDR2: MNHEY and SMNVEV (reference sequence). Written as DNA, the CDR3 is TGTGCCAGCAGTGGGGGGCCTCGGGGCTACACCTTC. This sequence encodes CASSGGPRGYTF.

A note on this clone: The sample contains more than one DNA sequence encoding this CDR3. The chain joins TRBV5-6 to TRBJ2-3; D might be TRBD2 (6 bases). This CDR3 spans 14 amino acids. Germline assignment: CDR1 SGHDT and CDR2 YYEEEE. V was pared by 0 bases and J by 1 base, with 6 bases between. This chain's CDR3 is CASSLGGGTDTQYF. The CDR3 nucleotides read TGTGCCAGCAGCTTGGGGGGGGGCACAGATACGCAGTATTTT. Full variable domain (remainder filled in from reference TRBV5-6 and TRBJ2-3): DAGVTQSPTHLIKTRGQQVTLRCSPKSGHDTVSWYQQALGQGPQFIFQYYEEEERQRGNFPDRFSGHQFPNYSSELNVNALLLGDSALYLCASSLGGGTDTQYFGPGTRLTVL.

The chain couples TRBV2 to TRBJ1-2; TRBD1 matches at 8 bases. Per germline, CDR1 SNHLY and CDR2 FYNNEI. V was pared by 4 bases and J by 4 bases, with 5 bases of the junction left unmatched. This CDR3 contains 14 residues. The CDR3 sequence is CASSGRGQVYGYTF. CDR3 bases: TGTGCCAGCAGTGGTCGGGGACAGGTCTATGGCTACACCTTC.

As concerns this clone: Other DNA sequences in the sample encode the same CDR3. The chain has TRBV10-3 and TRBJ1-4; no clear D. The CDR3 contains 14 residues. V was clipped by 6 bases and J by 3 bases, with 11 bases between them. Germline values: CDR1 ENHRY, CDR2 SYGVKD. The CDR3 DNA reads as TGTGCCATCAGCGAAGGTGCGGCTAATGAAAAACTGTTTTTT. Its protein is CAISEGAANEKLFF.

Only one count was recorded for this clone. The chain has TRBV6-5 and TRBJ2-1; 13 bases match TRBD2. V dropped 2 bases and J dropped 9; count of bases not matched to a gene: 7. The CDR3 consists of 16 residues. Germline lookup yields CDR1 MNHEY and CDR2 SVGAGI. The CDR3 region has the DNA TGTGCCAGCAGTTACGTACTAGCGGGAGGGCCGGGTGAGCAGTTCTTC. As protein: CASSYVLAGGPGEQFF.

V is TRBV18 and J is TRBJ2-1; D is possibly TRBD2 (6 bases). CDR3 length: 14 residues. Per germline, CDR1 KGHSH and CDR2 LQKENI. The V end lost 3 bases, the J end lost 8 bases, and 14 bases lay between the germline ends. CDR3 DNA: TGTGCCAGCTCACCGAAACGGCGGGACTATGAGCAGTTCTTC. It codes for CASSPKRRDYEQFF.

The chain recombines TRBV25-1 with TRBJ2-3; perhaps TRBD2 as D (6 bases). CDR1 and CDR2 (germline): MGHDK, SYGVNS. This CDR3 has 14 amino acids. The V end lost 10 bases, the J end lost 2 bases, and 16 bases lay between the germline ends. Written as DNA, the CDR3 is TGTGCCACCCGGAGGGCGGGTTTCACAGATACGCAGTATTTT. This gives the protein CATRRAGFTDTQYF.

This chain links TRBV19 with TRBJ2-5; 14 bases align to TRBD2. The J segment lost 4 bases and the V segment lost 4 bases, leaving 5 bases of the junction unmatched. Germline V CDR1 and CDR2: LNHDA, SQIVND (reference sequence). The CDR3 length is 16 residues. The CDR3 coding sequence is TGTGCCAGTAGTAAGACTAGCGGGGGGGTAGGAGAGACCCAGTACTTC. As protein: CASSKTSGGVGETQYF.

J is TRBJ1-4 and V is TRBV6-6, with 12 bases aligning to TRBD1. This CDR3 region has 15 residues. The germline V gene encodes CDR1 MNHNY and CDR2 SVGAGI (reference sequence). J was trimmed by 7 bases and V by 6 bases; bases with no gene match: 6. CDR3 sequence (DNA): TGTGCCAGCAGGTCGGGACAGGGGGCGGCTGAAAAACTGTTTTTT. Residues: CASRSGQGAAEKLFF.

The chain carries TRBV28 and TRBJ2-7; TRBD1 matches at 7 bases. The germline V gene has CDR1 MDHEN and CDR2 SYDVKM. After removal of 8 bases from V and 6 bases from J, the junction contained 4 bases not matched to a gene. The CDR3 sequence is 11 residues long. The CDR3, as DNA: TGTGCCAGCTGCGCAGGGGGCGAGCAGTACTTC. This codes for CASCAGGEQYF.

Details on this clone: The same CDR3 can be traced to other DNA sequences in this sample. This sequence joins TRBV18 and TRBJ2-1, with D possibly TRBD2 on 6 matching bases. V was clipped by 2 bases and J by 0 bases, with 8 bases between them. CDR3 length: 15 residues. Germline CDR1 and CDR2: KGHSH and LQKENI. The CDR3 DNA sequence: TGTGCCAGCTCACCAACCGGGAGCTCCTACAATGAGCAGTTCTTC. Amino acid sequence: CASSPTGSSYNEQFF. Filled out from reference TRBV18 and TRBJ2-1, the complete variable domain reads NAGVMQNPRHLVRRRGQEARLRCSPMKGHSHVYWYRQLPEEGLKFMVYLQKENIIDESGMPKERFSAEFPKEGPSILRIQQVVRGDSAAYFCASSPTGSSYNEQFFGPGTRLTVL.

CDR3 in DNA: TGTGCCAGCAGTGAATCTGTCCTTTTGAACACTGAAGCTTTCTTT. It translates to CASSESVLLNTEAFF. The chain carries TRBV25-1 and TRBJ1-1; no definite D call. Germline CDR1 MGHDK, CDR2 SYGVNS. This CDR3 has 15 residues. The ends were cut back, 1 base at V and 0 bases at J, with 9 bases in the middle.

This clone was observed a single time. This chain links TRBV2 with TRBJ2-2, with D uncertain. The V end lost 4 bases, the J end lost 2 bases, and 5 bases lay between the germline ends. CDR3 size: 13 residues. CDR1 and CDR2 (germline): SNHLY, FYNNEI. In DNA form, the CDR3 reads TGTGCCAGCAGTGTAAAAAACACCGGGGAGCTGTTTTTT. This codes for CASSVKNTGELFF.